This T cell receptor (beta chain) was retrieved from a study of OX40 agonist ivuxolimab in advanced cancers. V shed 10 bases, J shed 5 bases, and the junction held 14 bases outside the gene matches. The V gene's germline CDR1 is MNHEY and CDR2 SVGAGI. CDR3 length: 15 amino acids. Assay: immunoSEQ multiplex PCR; the TCRdb copy retains only in-frame clones and omits some. The sample shows about 99,000 clones, approximately 95% of them seen only once. Sequences were derived from CD4+ or CD8+ T cells sorted from blood, sampled in a trial of the OX40 agonist ivuxolimab. The TCR comes from an adult with an advanced solid tumor such as melanoma, head and neck, liver or kidney cancer. The chain links TRBV6-5 to TRBJ2-5, with TRBD2 matching 9 bases. The CDR3: CATTPAGGPRETQYF. CDR3 coding DNA: TGTGCCACCACCCCGGCGGGGGGGCCTAGGGAGACCCAGTACTTC.